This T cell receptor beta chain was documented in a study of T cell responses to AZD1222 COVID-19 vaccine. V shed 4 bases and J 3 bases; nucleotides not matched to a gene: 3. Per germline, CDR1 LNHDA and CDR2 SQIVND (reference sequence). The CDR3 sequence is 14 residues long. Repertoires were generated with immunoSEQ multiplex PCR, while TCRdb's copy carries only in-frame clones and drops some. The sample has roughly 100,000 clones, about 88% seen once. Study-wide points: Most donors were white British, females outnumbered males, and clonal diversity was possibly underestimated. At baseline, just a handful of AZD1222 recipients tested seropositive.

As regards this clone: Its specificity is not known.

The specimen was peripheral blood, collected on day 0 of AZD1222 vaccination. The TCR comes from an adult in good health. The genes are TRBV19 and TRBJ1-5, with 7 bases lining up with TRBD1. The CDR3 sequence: CASSTQGPNQPQHF. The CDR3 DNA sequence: TGTGCCAGTAGTACACAGGGGCCCAATCAGCCCCAGCATTTT.